This entry concerns a single TCR beta chain. Antigen: not known. Sorting defined naive CD8 T cells as CD8+CD4-CCR7+CD45RA+. This entry comes from a study of molecular identifiers for immune sequencing clone quantification. Trimming at V came to 2 bases and at J to 9 bases, leaving 3 bases not matched to a gene. The CDR3 is made up of 12 amino acids. Germline V gene lookup returns CDR1 MNHEY and CDR2 SMNVEV (reference sequence). Regarding the study as a whole: Jurkat TCR RNA from one cell was spiked into about a million naive cells, and it was reportedly detectable there. Identical barcode-sharing TCR molecules could lead to underestimated sizes for highly expanded clones.

TCRdb used MiXCR to reprocess the PCR reads, holding one entry per CDR3 protein. Of over 550,000 distinct CDR3 sequences in the sample, 25% were seen once. The chain links TRBV27 to TRBJ2-5; 7 positions match TRBD1. This clonotype originated in a human donor in good health. Some libraries in this study had Jurkat cell RNA spiked in. Sequencing used naive CD8+ T cells from blood, with Jurkat cell RNA spiked in. The subset denotes: FACS-sorted CD8+CD4-CCR7+CD45RA+ naive T cells. DNA of the CDR3: TGTGCCAGCAGTTTAACGGGACAGCCCCAGTACTTC. Translated: CASSLTGQPQYF.